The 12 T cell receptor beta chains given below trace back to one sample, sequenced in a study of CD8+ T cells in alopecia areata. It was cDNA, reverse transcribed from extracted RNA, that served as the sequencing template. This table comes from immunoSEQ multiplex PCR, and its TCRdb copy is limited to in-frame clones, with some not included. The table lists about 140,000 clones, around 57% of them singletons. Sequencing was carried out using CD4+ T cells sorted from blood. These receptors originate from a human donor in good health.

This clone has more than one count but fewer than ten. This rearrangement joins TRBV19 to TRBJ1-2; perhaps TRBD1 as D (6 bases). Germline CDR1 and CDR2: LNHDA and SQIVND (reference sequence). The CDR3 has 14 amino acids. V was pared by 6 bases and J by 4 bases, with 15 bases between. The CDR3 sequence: CASSAGARSYGYTF. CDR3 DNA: TGTGCCAGTAGCGCGGGGGCCCGGAGCTATGGCTACACCTTC.

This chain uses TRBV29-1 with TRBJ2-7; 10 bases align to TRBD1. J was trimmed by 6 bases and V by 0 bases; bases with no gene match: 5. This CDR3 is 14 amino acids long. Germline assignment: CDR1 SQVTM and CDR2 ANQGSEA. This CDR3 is CSVEEGTGAREQYF. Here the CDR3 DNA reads TGCAGCGTTGAAGAGGGGACAGGGGCTCGCGAGCAGTACTTC.

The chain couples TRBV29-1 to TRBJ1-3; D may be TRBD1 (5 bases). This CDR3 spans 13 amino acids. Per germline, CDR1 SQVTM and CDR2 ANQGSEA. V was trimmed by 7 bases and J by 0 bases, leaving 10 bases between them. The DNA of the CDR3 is TGCAGCGCACAGGAGAGCTCTGGAAACACCATATATTTT. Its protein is CSAQESSGNTIYF.

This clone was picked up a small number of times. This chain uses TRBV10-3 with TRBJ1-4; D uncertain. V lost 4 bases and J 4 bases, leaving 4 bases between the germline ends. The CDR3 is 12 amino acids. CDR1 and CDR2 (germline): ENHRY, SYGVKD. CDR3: CAISGSNEKLFF. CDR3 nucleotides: TGTGCCATCAGTGGGAGTAATGAAAAACTGTTTTTT.

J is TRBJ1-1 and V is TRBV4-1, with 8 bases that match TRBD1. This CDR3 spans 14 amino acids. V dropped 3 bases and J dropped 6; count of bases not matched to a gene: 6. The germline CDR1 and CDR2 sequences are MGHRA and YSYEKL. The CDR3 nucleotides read TGCGCCAGCAGCCAGCCAGGGGGCAGGGCTGAAGCTTTCTTT. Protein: CASSQPGGRAEAFF.

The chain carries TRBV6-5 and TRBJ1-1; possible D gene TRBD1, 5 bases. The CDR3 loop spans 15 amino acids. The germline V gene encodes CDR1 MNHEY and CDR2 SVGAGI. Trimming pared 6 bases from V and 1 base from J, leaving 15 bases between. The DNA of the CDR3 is TGTGCCAGCAGCCACGGGGGGGAGGCGAACACTGAAGCTTTCTTT. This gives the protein CASSHGGEANTEAFF.

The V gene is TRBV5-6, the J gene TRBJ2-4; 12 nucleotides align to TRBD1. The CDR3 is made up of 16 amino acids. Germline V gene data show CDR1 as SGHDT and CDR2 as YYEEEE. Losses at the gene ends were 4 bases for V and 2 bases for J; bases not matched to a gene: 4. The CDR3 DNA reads TGTGCCAGCAGCGGCGGGACAGGGGGCACCAAAAACATTCAGTACTTC. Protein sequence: CASSGGTGGTKNIQYF.

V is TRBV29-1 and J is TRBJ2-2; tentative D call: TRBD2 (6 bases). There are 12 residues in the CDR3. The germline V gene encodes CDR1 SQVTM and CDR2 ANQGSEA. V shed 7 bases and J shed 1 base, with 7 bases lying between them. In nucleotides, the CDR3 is TGCAGCGGGGGACTGAACACCGGGGAGCTGTTTTTT. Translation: CSGGLNTGELFF.

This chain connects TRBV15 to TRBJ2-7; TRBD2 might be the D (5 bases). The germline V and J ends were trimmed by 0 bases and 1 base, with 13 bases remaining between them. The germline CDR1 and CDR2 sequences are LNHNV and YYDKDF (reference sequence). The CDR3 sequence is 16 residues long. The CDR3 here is CATSRDLTRASYEQYF. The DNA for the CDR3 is TGTGCCACCAGCAGAGATCTTACTAGGGCTTCCTACGAGCAGTACTTC.

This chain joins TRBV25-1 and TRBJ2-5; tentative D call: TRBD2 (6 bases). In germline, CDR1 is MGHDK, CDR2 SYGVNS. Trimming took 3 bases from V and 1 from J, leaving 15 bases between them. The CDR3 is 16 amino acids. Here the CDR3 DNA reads TGTGCCAGCAGTGAGGGGACTTCAGGGCTCCAAGAGACCCAGTACTTC. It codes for CASSEGTSGLQETQYF.

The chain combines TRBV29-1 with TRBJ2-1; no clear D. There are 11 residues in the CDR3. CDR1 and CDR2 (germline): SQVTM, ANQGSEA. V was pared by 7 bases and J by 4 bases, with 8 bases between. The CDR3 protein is CSARMYNEQFF. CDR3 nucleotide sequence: TGCAGCGCCAGAATGTACAATGAGCAGTTCTTC.

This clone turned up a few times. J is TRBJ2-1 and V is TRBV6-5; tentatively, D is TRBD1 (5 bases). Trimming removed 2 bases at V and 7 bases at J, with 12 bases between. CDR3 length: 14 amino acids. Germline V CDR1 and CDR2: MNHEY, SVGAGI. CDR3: CASSYTRVRNEQFF. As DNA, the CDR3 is TGTGCCAGCAGTTACACCAGGGTTAGAAATGAGCAGTTCTTC.